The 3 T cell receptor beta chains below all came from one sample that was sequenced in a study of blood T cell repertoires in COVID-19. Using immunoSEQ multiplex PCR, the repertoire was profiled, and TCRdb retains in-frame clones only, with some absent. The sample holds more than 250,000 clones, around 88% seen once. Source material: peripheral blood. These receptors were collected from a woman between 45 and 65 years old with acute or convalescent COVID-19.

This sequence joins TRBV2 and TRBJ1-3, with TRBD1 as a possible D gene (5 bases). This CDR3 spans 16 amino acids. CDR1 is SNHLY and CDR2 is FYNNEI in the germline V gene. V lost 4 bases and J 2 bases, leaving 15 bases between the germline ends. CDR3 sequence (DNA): TGTGCCAGCAGTGTCAACAGGTACCCCACTGGAAACACCATATATTTT. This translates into CASSVNRYPTGNTIYF.

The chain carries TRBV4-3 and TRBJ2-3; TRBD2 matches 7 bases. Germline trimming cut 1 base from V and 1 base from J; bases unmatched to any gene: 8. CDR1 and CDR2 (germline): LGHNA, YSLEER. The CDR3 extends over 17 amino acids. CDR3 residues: CASSQVFREAGTDTQYF. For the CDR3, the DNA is TGCGCCAGCAGCCAAGTGTTCCGGGAGGCTGGCACAGATACGCAGTATTTT.

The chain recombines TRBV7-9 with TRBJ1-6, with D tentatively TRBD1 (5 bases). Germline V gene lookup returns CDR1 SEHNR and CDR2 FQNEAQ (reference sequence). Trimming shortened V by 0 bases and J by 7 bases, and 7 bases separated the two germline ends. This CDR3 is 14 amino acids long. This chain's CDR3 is CASSLAQGNSPLHF. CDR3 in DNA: TGTGCCAGCAGCTTAGCTCAGGGAAATTCACCCCTCCACTTT.